This is a list of T cell receptor beta chains from one sample in a study of T cells after yellow fever vaccination. TCRdb reprocessed the 5' RACE reads with MiXCR, giving one entry per CDR3 protein. The repertoire has some 340,000 distinct CDR3 sequences, 9.5% to 12% of them found once; the top ten carry about 3%. The source material was CD4+ T cells sorted from PBMCs, sampled 45 days after the yellow fever booster vaccination. These receptors came from a man between 18 and 35 years old who received the YFV17D yellow fever vaccine. Each CDR3 is given with its conserved first and last residue. D genes are given only for firm matches. Some rows have no size entry. The others give once, few or many, or a class for an expanded clone.

-	-	TRBV6-2/TRBV6-3	TRBJ2-1	14	TGTGCCAGCAACCGGGATCCGTCGTTCAATGAGCAGTTCTTC	CASNRDPSFNEQFF
TRBD1	few	TRBV20-1	TRBJ2-7	14	TGCAGTGCTTTGGGACAGCCATTTTCCTACGAGCAGTACTTC	CSALGQPFSYEQYF
TRBD2	many	TRBV5-1	TRBJ2-5	18	TGCGCCAGCAGCTTGGGTATGACTAGCGGAACGTACCAAGAGACCCAGTACTTC	CASSLGMTSGTYQETQYF
-	-	TRBV24-1	TRBJ2-3	13	TGTGCCACCAGTGATTTAGGGACAGATACGCAGTATTTT	CATSDLGTDTQYF
TRBD1	few	TRBV12-3/TRBV12-4	TRBJ2-7	13	TGTGCCAGCACCCCGGGACAGGGTCTGGAGCAGTACTTC	CASTPGQGLEQYF
-	few	TRBV5-4	TRBJ2-7	15	TGTGCCAGCAGCTTGAATGCATGGGCTGGGTACGAGCAGTACTTC	CASSLNAWAGYEQYF
TRBD1	-	TRBV5-1	TRBJ2-2	14	TGCGCCAGCAGCGCCGACAGGGCGAGCGGGGAGCTGTTTTTT	CASSADRASGELFF
TRBD1	once	TRBV5-5	TRBJ1-2	16	TGTGCCAGCAGCCAAGGTTTAGGGACAGGGATCTATGGCTACACCTTC	CASSQGLGTGIYGYTF
-	-	TRBV5-1	TRBJ2-7	13	TGCGCCAGCAGCTTCGACGGAACCTACGAGCAGTACTTC	CASSFDGTYEQYF
-	-	TRBV12-3/TRBV12-4	TRBJ2-7	15	TGTGCCAGCAGTTTGACCCAGGCCCACCACTACGAGCAGTACTTC	CASSLTQAHHYEQYF
TRBD1	-	TRBV30	TRBJ2-5	14	TGTGCCTGGGGTCGACAGGGCTTACAAGAGACCCAGTACTTC	CAWGRQGLQETQYF
TRBD2	-	TRBV12-3/TRBV12-4	TRBJ2-5	14	TGTGCCAGCAGTAGACGACTAGCGCAAGAGACCCAGTACTTC	CASSRRLAQETQYF
-	many	TRBV9	TRBJ2-3	14	TGTGCCAGCAGCGTAGGGGTCACCACAGATACGCAGTATTTT	CASSVGVTTDTQYF
-	few	TRBV10-3	TRBJ2-7	14	TGTGCCATCGCTTCGGGAACGGGTTCCTACGAGCAGTACTTC	CAIASGTGSYEQYF
-	once	TRBV6-1	TRBJ1-1	13	TGTGCCAGCAGAAGGGGGACGGGAACTGAAGCTTTCTTT	CASRRGTGTEAFF
TRBD2	few	TRBV20-1	TRBJ2-1	17	TGCAGTGACCCCTCAACTAGCGGGGGGAGCTCCTACAATGAGCAGTTCTTC	CSDPSTSGGSSYNEQFF
-	-	TRBV15	TRBJ2-1	16	TGTGCCACCAGCAGAGGAGGGCAGGGCGGCTACAATGAGCAGTTCTTC	CATSRGGQGGYNEQFF
TRBD1	many	TRBV29-1	TRBJ2-2	14	TGCAGCGCCGGGACAGGGGGCGGAACCGGGGAGCTGTTTTTT	CSAGTGGGTGELFF
-	-	TRBV20-1	TRBJ1-3	13	TGCAGTGCTAGGGGGCAGCCAGGAAACACCATATATTTT	CSARGQPGNTIYF
-	-	TRBV6-5	TRBJ1-1	14	TGTGCCAGCAGTTACCAGGGCTCGGACACTGAAGCTTTCTTT	CASSYQGSDTEAFF
-	many	TRBV5-6	TRBJ1-2	11	TGTGCCAGCAGCTTGAACTATGGCTACACCTTC	CASSLNYGYTF
TRBD1	-	TRBV20-1	TRBJ2-5	14	TGCAGTGCTAGAGATCGGACAGGGCCATGGACCCAGTACTTC	CSARDRTGPWTQYF
-	few	TRBV27	TRBJ1-5	14	TGTGCCAGCAGTTCTGGCGCCGACCGACAGCCCCAGCATTTT	CASSSGADRQPQHF
-	-	TRBV7-2	TRBJ1-6	13	TGTGCCAGCAGCCTAGAAGGGCTTCCACCCCTCCACTTT	CASSLEGLPPLHF
TRBD1	many	TRBV29-1	TRBJ2-5	13	TGCAGCGGCCGGGACAGGGCCCAAGAGACCCAGTACTTC	CSGRDRAQETQYF
TRBD1	-	TRBV6-6	TRBJ1-4	14	TGTGCCAGCACTCGGGACAGGGTGGGTGAAAAACTGTTTTTT	CASTRDRVGEKLFF
-	few	TRBV30	TRBJ1-1	13	TGTGCCTGGAGTACAGGGCTCCACACTGAAGCTTTCTTT	CAWSTGLHTEAFF
-	few	TRBV6-2/TRBV6-3	TRBJ1-4	13	TGTGCCAGCAGAGACAGCTACAATGAAAAACTGTTTTTT	CASRDSYNEKLFF
-	-	TRBV12-3/TRBV12-4	TRBJ2-2	15	TGTGCCAGCAGTTTGGGGCAGGGTGAGGCCGGGGAGCTGTTTTTT	CASSLGQGEAGELFF
-	-	TRBV4-2	TRBJ1-5	15	TGTGCCAGCAGCCAAGATTCGGGGGGCAATCAGCCCCAGCATTTT	CASSQDSGGNQPQHF
TRBD2	few	TRBV7-3	TRBJ2-1	14	TGTGCCAGCAGCCCAAGCGGGGGGGCGGTTGAGCAGTTCTTC	CASSPSGGAVEQFF
TRBD2	many	TRBV7-6	TRBJ2-5	15	TGTGCCAGCAGCCGCGGGGGGACCCTCCAAGAGACCCAGTACTTC	CASSRGGTLQETQYF
-	many	TRBV7-2	TRBJ2-7	12	TGTGCCAGCAGCTTATTGTTGGTCGAGCAGTACTTC	CASSLLLVEQYF
-	-	TRBV7-2	TRBJ1-2	12	TGTGCCAGCAGCTTACCAGGGACACGCTACACCTTC	CASSLPGTRYTF
TRBD2	many	TRBV4-1	TRBJ2-3	17	TGCGCCAGCAGCCAGACGGGACTAGCGGGGGTCACAGATACGCAGTATTTT	CASSQTGLAGVTDTQYF
-	few	TRBV9	TRBJ1-1	19	TGTGCCAGCAGCTCCCTAGTGAGCGGACGGGGGACTGTGGGCACTGAAGCTTTCTTT	CASSSLVSGRGTVGTEAFF
TRBD2	few	TRBV11-2	TRBJ2-5	14	TGTGCCAGCAGCCCTCCGGGGGGGGAAGAGACCCAGTACTTC	CASSPPGGEETQYF
-	many	TRBV20-1	TRBJ2-3	14	TGCAGTGCTAGAGATCAAACTCGCACAGATACGCAGTATTTT	CSARDQTRTDTQYF
TRBD1	few	TRBV7-2	TRBJ1-2	16	TGTGCCAGCAGCTTAGCGTTTAGGACAGGGTTGGAAGGCTACACCTTC	CASSLAFRTGLEGYTF
TRBD2	-	TRBV7-9	TRBJ2-3	16	TGTGCCAGCAGCTTGTTTAGCGGGGGGGCTACAGATACGCAGTATTTT	CASSLFSGGATDTQYF
-	few	TRBV3-1	TRBJ1-1	14	TGTGCCAGCAGCCACGGTCGGATGAACACTGAAGCTTTCTTT	CASSHGRMNTEAFF
-	-	TRBV4-3	TRBJ2-3	17	TGCGCCAGCAGCCAAAAATCGATTTGGGGCGTCACAGATACGCAGTATTTT	CASSQKSIWGVTDTQYF
TRBD1	few	TRBV5-1	TRBJ1-4	14	TGCGCCAGCAGCTTACAGGGGTATGATGAAAAACTGTTTTTT	CASSLQGYDEKLFF
TRBD1	few	TRBV28	TRBJ1-6	15	TGTGCCAGCAGCAGAGGACAGGGGGACAATTCACCCCTCCACTTT	CASSRGQGDNSPLHF